Below are 21 T cell receptor beta chains sequenced from a single sample in a study of OX40 agonist ivuxolimab in advanced cancers. The protocol used for the library was the immunoSEQ multiplex PCR assay. TCRdb carries this immuneACCESS record with in-frame sequences only. Its versions omit some clonotypes, under half of them owing to an unresolved V gene in the studies checked, with the rest unexplained. The sample profile shows 65,000 to 95,000 clones; just under 95% of them were found once. The leading ten clones occupy 11% of the sample. This specimen was CD4+ or CD8+ T cells sorted from blood, taken in a trial of the OX40 agonist ivuxolimab. These receptor sequences come from an adult with an advanced solid tumor such as melanoma, head and neck, liver or kidney cancer.

V usage is TRBV9 and J usage is TRBJ2-7; D may be TRBD1 or TRBD2 (5 bases each). The germline V and J ends were trimmed by 0 bases and 1 base, with 14 bases remaining between them. The V gene's germline CDR1 is SGDLS and CDR2 YYNGEE. This CDR3 comprises 16 residues. In DNA, the CDR3 is TGTGCCAGCAGCGTAGCGGACTCGACAGTTTCCTACGAGCAGTACTTC. Its translation is CASSVADSTVSYEQYF. Combining the CDR3 with reference TRBV9 and TRBJ2-7 gives the whole variable domain DSGVTQTPKHLITATGQRVTLRCSPRSGDLSVYWYQQSLDQGLQFLIQYYNGEERAKGNILERFSAQQFPDLHSELNLSSLELGDSALYFCASSVADSTVSYEQYFGPGTRLTVT.

V is TRBV27 and J is TRBJ2-1, with 8 bases identical to TRBD1. Germline lookup yields CDR1 MNHEY and CDR2 SMNVEV (reference sequence). V was clipped by 0 bases and J by 5 bases; unmatched bases: 6. The CDR3 has 16 amino acids. The CDR3 sequence is CASSLSRQGRDNEQFF. The CDR3 DNA is TGTGCCAGCAGTTTATCTAGACAGGGGCGAGACAATGAGCAGTTCTTC.

The rearrangement links TRBV19 to TRBJ2-7, with D possibly matching TRBD1 (6 bases). The length of the CDR3 is 17 residues. From germline, CDR1 is LNHDA and CDR2 SQIVND (reference sequence). Trimming pared 1 base from V and 0 bases from J, leaving 16 bases between. CDR3 DNA: TGTGCCAGTAGTATAGTTGCAGGGGTTCATAACTCCTACGAGCAGTACTTC. Encoded protein: CASSIVAGVHNSYEQYF.

This sequence joins TRBV9 and TRBJ1-2; possibly TRBD1 for D (6 bases). This CDR3 is 13 amino acids long. Trimming took 3 bases from V and 2 from J, leaving 8 bases between them. CDR1 and CDR2 (germline): SGDLS, YYNGEE. For the CDR3, the DNA is TGTGCCAGCAGCGCCGGGACAAACTATGGCTACACCTTC. Translated: CASSAGTNYGYTF.

The rearrangement links TRBV10-3 to TRBJ2-7; a weak D match, TRBD1 (5 bases). The CDR3 runs 13 residues. Looked up from germline, CDR1 is ENHRY and CDR2 is SYGVKD. Trimming stripped 3 bases from V and 2 bases from J, with 8 bases between. CDR3 residues: CAISEGDTYEQYF. The CDR3 DNA reads TGTGCCATCAGTGAAGGGGATACCTACGAGCAGTACTTC.

This chain joins TRBV5-6 and TRBJ1-6; D not resolved. Per germline, CDR1 SGHDT and CDR2 YYEEEE. The V end was cut by 4 bases, the J end by 8 bases, with 13 bases between. This CDR3 region has 14 residues. DNA of the CDR3: TGTGCCAGCAGCGGCGAGGTGCCTCATTCACCCCTCCACTTT. This sequence encodes CASSGEVPHSPLHF.

In nucleotides, the CDR3 is TGTGCCAGCAGCCCCAAGTACTATGGCTACACCTTC. It encodes CASSPKYYGYTF. The chain couples TRBV5-5 to TRBJ1-2; D is uncertain. Germline V lookup: CDR1 SGHKS, CDR2 YYEKEE (reference sequence). The germline V and J ends were trimmed by 4 bases and 3 bases, with 7 bases remaining between them. The CDR3 totals 12 residues. The whole variable domain, filled in from reference TRBV5-5 and TRBJ1-2, reads DAGVTQSPTHLIKTRGQQVTLRCSPISGHKSVSWYQQVLGQGPQFIFQYYEKEERGRGNFPDRFSARQFPNYSSELNVNALLLGDSALYLCASSPKYYGYTFGSGTRLTVV.

The V gene is TRBV7-9, the J gene TRBJ2-6; 8 nucleotides line up with TRBD1. With V trimmed by 4 bases and J by 2 bases, 4 bases remained unmatched. Germline V gives CDR1 SEHNR, CDR2 FQNEAQ (reference sequence). The CDR3 spans 16 residues. The CDR3 coding sequence is TGTGCCAGCAGCTCTTGGACAGGGACTGGGGCCAACGTCCTGACTTTC. It specifies CASSSWTGTGANVLTF.

This chain uses TRBV13 with TRBJ2-7; the D gene is possibly TRBD2 (6 bases). Germline loops: CDR1 PRHDT, CDR2 FYEKMQ (reference sequence). The germline V and J ends were trimmed by 0 bases and 1 base, with 16 bases remaining between them. This CDR3 spans 17 amino acids. CDR3 region: CASSLGTWRDRSYEQYF. DNA for the CDR3: TGTGCCAGCAGCTTAGGAACTTGGAGGGACCGGTCCTACGAGCAGTACTTC.

The rearrangement uses TRBV7-6 and TRBJ2-3, with unresolved D. The CDR3 has 13 residues. V lost 6 bases and J lost 5, with 12 bases in between. CDR1 and CDR2 (germline): SGHVS, FNYEAQ. CDR3 residues: CASSSPPRDTQYF. As DNA, the CDR3 is TGTGCCAGCAGTTCACCCCCTAGAGATACGCAGTATTTT.

The chain combines TRBV7-9 with TRBJ2-7, with a weak D call TRBD2 (6 bases). Per the germline V gene, CDR1 is SEHNR and CDR2 is FQNEAQ (reference sequence). The CDR3 spans 14 residues. The V end lost 0 bases, the J end lost 4 bases, and 10 bases lay between the germline ends. This chain's CDR3 is CASSLAGDLYEQYF. In DNA form, the CDR3 reads TGTGCCAGCAGCTTAGCAGGGGACTTGTACGAGCAGTACTTC.

The rearrangement uses TRBV27 and TRBJ2-1, with D unresolved. This CDR3 spans 15 amino acids. V gave up 0 bases and J gave up 4 bases, with 10 bases separating them. Germline V gives CDR1 MNHEY, CDR2 SMNVEV (reference sequence). CDR3 coding DNA: TGTGCCAGCAGTTTATCACAGCTTTTGTACAATGAGCAGTTCTTC. Its translation is CASSLSQLLYNEQFF.

In DNA form, the CDR3 reads TGCGCCAGCAGCCAAGAGAGGCAGGCTAACTTTTACGAGCAGTACTTC. This translates into CASSQERQANFYEQYF. The chain couples TRBV4-3 to TRBJ2-7; no reliable D call. The V end was cut by 0 bases, the J end by 4 bases, with 16 bases between. This CDR3 has 16 residues. CDR1 and CDR2 from the germline V gene are LGHNA and YSLEER.

J is TRBJ2-7 and V is TRBV29-1; D is perhaps TRBD1 or TRBD2 (5 bases each). Germline CDR1 SQVTM, CDR2 ANQGSEA. The ends were cut back, 0 bases at V and 3 bases at J, with 12 bases in the middle. The CDR3 contains 14 residues. The CDR3 DNA follows: TGCAGCGTTGAAGACCCCTGGGACGGCTACGAGCAGTACTTC. Translating gives CSVEDPWDGYEQYF.

V usage is TRBV27 and J usage is TRBJ2-3; tentative D call: TRBD1 (8 bases). The CDR3 spans 12 residues. Per germline, CDR1 MNHEY and CDR2 SMNVEV (reference sequence). Trimming pared 11 bases from V and 7 bases from J, leaving 16 bases between. CDR3 loop: CARGQGGNTQYF. The CDR3 region has the DNA TGTGCCCGTGGACAGGGAGGGAATACGCAGTATTTT.

V usage is TRBV7-9 and J usage is TRBJ2-7; 8 bases agree with TRBD1. Germline CDR1 SEHNR, CDR2 FQNEAQ (reference sequence). The V and J ends lost 2 bases and 2 bases, in that order; junction bases with no gene match: 17. The CDR3 totals 19 residues. The CDR3: CASSLYPGGGDRTTYEQYF. The CDR3 DNA reads as TGTGCCAGCAGCTTATATCCGGGTGGCGGGGACAGGACAACCTACGAGCAGTACTTC.

The chain carries TRBV12-1 and TRBJ1-5; the table's D call, TRBD1, has no DNA check behind it. TRBV12-1 is a known pseudogene. The CDR3 sequence is 16 residues long. CDR3 loop: CASSLIRGLSNQPQHF. CDR3 DNA: TGTGCCAGCAGCTTGATCAGGGGGCTCAGCAATCAGCCCCAGCATTTT.

This clone was seen a few times. The identical CDR3 is also encoded by other nucleotide sequences in the sample. The chain carries TRBV6-4 and TRBJ2-3, with 13 bases that match TRBD2. Germline V lookup: CDR1 MRHNA, CDR2 SNTAGT. The J segment lost 3 bases and the V segment lost 3 bases, leaving 0 bases of the junction unmatched. The CDR3 covers 15 residues. The CDR3 here is CASSETSGGTDTQYF. CDR3 in DNA: TGTGCCAGCAGTGAGACTAGCGGGGGGACAGATACGCAGTATTTT.

CDR3 amino acids: CASSLVGDTNEKLFF. In nucleotides, the CDR3 is TGCGCCAGCAGCTTGGTGGGGGATACTAATGAAAAACTGTTTTTT. The chain recombines TRBV5-1 with TRBJ1-4, with TRBD1 as a possible D gene (5 bases). V was clipped by 0 bases and J by 2 bases, with 8 bases between them. The CDR3 is 15 residues long. Germline-derived CDR1 and CDR2 are SGHRS and YFSETQ.

The rearrangement links TRBV4-2 to TRBJ2-3; 10 bases line up with TRBD2. The CDR3 has 18 residues. The V gene's germline CDR1 is LGHNA and CDR2 YNFKEQ. Unmatched junction bases numbered 12, after V lost 4 bases and J lost 2 bases. The CDR3, as DNA: TGTGCCAGCAGCCCATTGGGTTCCGGGACTAGCGCCACAGATACGCAGTATTTT. The encoded protein is CASSPLGSGTSATDTQYF.

The CDR3 loop reads CASSLVPGEQFF. The DNA for the CDR3 is TGCGCCAGCAGCTTGGTGCCGGGTGAGCAGTTCTTC. This chain connects TRBV5-1 to TRBJ2-1; D is uncertain. The CDR3 covers 12 residues. CDR1 and CDR2 from the germline V gene are SGHRS and YFSETQ. Trimming cost V 0 bases and J 9 bases, with 7 bases left between them.